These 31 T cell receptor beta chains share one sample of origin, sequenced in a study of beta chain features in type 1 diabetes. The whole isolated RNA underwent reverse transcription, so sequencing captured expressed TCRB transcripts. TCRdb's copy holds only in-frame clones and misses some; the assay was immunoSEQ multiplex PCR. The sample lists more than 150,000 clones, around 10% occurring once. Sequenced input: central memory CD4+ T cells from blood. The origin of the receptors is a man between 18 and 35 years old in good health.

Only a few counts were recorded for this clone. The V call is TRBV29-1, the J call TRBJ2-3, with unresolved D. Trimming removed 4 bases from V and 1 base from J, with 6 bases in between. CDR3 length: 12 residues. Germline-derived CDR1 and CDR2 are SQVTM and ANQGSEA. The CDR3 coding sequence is TGCAGCGTTGGACGGGGCACAGATACGCAGTATTTT. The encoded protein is CSVGRGTDTQYF.

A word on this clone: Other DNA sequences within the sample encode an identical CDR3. CDR3 DNA: TGCAGTGCTAACCCACGCAATGAGCAGTTCTTC. Amino acids: CSANPRNEQFF. The V and J genes are TRBV20-1 and TRBJ2-1; D remains unclear. The V and J ends lost 4 bases and 6 bases respectively, with 7 bases between them. CDR1 and CDR2 from the germline V gene are DFQATT and SNEGSKA (reference sequence). This CDR3 region has 11 residues.

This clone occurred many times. CDR3 nucleotide sequence: TGTGCCAGCAGCTCCCTCGGCTTCACAGATACGCAGTATTTT. It translates to CASSSLGFTDTQYF. V and J are TRBV13 and TRBJ2-3, with D unclear. Trimming took 4 bases from V and 2 from J, leaving 10 bases between them. This CDR3 is 14 amino acids long. CDR1 is PRHDT, CDR2 FYEKMQ, per germline (reference sequence).

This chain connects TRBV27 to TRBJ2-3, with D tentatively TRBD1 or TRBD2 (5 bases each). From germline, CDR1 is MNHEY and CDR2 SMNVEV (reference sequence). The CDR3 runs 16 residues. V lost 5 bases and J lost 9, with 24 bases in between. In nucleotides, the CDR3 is TGTGCCAGCAGTCCGCTAATCAGAGGGGTCACCAGGACGCAGTATTTT. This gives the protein CASSPLIRGVTRTQYF.

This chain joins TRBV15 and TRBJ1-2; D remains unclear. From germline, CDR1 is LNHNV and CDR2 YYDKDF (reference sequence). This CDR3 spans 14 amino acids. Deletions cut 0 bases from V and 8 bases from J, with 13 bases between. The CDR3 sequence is CATSRDRGVLGYTF. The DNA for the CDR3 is TGTGCCACCAGCAGAGATCGGGGAGTATTAGGCTACACCTTC. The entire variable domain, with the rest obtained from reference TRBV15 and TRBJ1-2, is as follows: DAMVIQNPRYQVTQFGKPVTLSCSQTLNHNVMYWYQQKSSQAPKLLFHYYDKDFNNEADTPDNFQSRRPNTSFCFLDIRSPGLGDTAMYLCATSRDRGVLGYTFGSGTRLTVV.

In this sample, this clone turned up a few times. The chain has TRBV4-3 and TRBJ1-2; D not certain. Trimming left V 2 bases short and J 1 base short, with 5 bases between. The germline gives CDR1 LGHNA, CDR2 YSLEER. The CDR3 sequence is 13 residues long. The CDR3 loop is CASSQRNNYGYTF. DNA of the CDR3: TGCGCCAGCAGCCAACGGAATAACTATGGCTACACCTTC.

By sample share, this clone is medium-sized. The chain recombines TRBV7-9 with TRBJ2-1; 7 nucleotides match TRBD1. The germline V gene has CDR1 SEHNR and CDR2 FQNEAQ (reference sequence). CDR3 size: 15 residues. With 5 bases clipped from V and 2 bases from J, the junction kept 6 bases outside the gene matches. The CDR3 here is CASSRPGTAYNEQFF. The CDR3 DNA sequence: TGTGCCAGCAGCCGGCCCGGGACAGCCTACAATGAGCAGTTCTTC.

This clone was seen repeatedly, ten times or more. The CDR3 coding sequence is TGTGCTAGTGCCCTCGGGACAGGGGACACCGGGGAGCTGTTTTTT. Protein sequence: CASALGTGDTGELFF. The chain joins TRBV12-5 to TRBJ2-2; TRBD1 aligns across 10 bases. The trim removed 7 bases at V and 3 bases at J, leaving 5 bases unmatched. Germline CDR1 and CDR2: LGHNT and FRNRAP. CDR3 length: 15 residues.

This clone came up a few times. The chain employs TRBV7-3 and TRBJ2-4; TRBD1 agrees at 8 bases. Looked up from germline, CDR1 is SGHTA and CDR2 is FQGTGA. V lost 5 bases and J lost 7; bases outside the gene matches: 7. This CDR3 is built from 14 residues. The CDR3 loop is CASSRQGQGNIQYF. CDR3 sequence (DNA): TGTGCCAGCAGCCGACAAGGACAGGGCAACATTCAGTACTTC.

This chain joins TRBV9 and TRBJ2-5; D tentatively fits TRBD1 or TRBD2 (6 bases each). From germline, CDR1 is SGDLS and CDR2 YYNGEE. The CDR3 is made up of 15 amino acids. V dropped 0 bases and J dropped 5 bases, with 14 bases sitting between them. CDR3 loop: CASSVAPQGRETQYF. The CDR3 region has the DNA TGTGCCAGCAGCGTAGCACCCCAGGGGAGGGAGACCCAGTACTTC.

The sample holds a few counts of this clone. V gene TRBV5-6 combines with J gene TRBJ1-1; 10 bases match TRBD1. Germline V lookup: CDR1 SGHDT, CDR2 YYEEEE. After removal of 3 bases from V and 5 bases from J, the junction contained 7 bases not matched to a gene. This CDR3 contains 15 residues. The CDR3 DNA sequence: TGTGCCAGCAGCTCGCGGACGGGACAGGGGACTGAAGCTTTCTTT. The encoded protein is CASSSRTGQGTEAFF. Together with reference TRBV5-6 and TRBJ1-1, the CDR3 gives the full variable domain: DAGVTQSPTHLIKTRGQQVTLRCSPKSGHDTVSWYQQALGQGPQFIFQYYEEEERQRGNFPDRFSGHQFPNYSSELNVNALLLGDSALYLCASSSRTGQGTEAFFGQGTRLTVV.

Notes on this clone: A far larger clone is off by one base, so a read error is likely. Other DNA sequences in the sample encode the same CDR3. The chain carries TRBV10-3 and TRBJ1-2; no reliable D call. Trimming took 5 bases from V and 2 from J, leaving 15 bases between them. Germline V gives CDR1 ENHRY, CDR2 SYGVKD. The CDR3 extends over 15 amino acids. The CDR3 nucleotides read TGTGCCATCAGTCCTATGGGCGATTCAAACTATGGCTACACCTTC. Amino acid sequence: CAISPMGDSNYGYTF.

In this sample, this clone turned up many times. CDR3 amino acids: CASSPGGSFYNEQFF. The CDR3, as DNA: TGTGCCAGCAGCCCTGGGGGGTCATTCTACAATGAGCAGTTCTTC. J is TRBJ2-1 and V is TRBV4-2; maybe TRBD2 (6 bases). The V end was cut by 4 bases, the J end by 3 bases, with 13 bases between. The CDR3 length is 15 residues. From germline, CDR1 is LGHNA and CDR2 YNFKEQ.

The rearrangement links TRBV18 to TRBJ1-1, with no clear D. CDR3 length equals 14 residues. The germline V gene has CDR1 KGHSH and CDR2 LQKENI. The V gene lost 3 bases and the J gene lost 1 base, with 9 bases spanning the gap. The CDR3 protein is CASSPYARNTEAFF. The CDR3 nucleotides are TGTGCCAGCTCACCTTACGCGAGGAACACTGAAGCTTTCTTT.

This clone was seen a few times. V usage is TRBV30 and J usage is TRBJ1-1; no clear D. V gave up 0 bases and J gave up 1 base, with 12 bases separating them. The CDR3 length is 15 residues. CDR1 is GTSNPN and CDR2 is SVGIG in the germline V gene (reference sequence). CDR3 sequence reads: CAWSVQRVRNTEAFF. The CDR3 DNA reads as TGTGCCTGGAGTGTACAACGGGTTCGGAACACTGAAGCTTTCTTT.

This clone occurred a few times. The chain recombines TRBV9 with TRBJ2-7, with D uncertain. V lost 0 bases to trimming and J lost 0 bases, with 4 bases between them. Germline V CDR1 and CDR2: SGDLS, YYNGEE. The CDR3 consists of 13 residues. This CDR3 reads CASSVALSYEQYF. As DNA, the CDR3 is TGTGCCAGCAGCGTAGCCCTCTCCTACGAGCAGTACTTC.

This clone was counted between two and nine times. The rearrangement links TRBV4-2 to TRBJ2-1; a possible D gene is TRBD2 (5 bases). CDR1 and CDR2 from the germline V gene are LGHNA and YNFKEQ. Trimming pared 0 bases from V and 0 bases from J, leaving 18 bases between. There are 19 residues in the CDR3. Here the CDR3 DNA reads TGTGCCAGCAGCCAAGAAGGTCCTTGGCGGGCTAGCTCCTACAATGAGCAGTTCTTC. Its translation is CASSQEGPWRASSYNEQFF.

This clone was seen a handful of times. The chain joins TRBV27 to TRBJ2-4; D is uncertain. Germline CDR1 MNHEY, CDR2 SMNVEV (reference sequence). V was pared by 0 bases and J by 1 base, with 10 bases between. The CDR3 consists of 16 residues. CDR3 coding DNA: TGTGCCAGCAGTTTATCGAGGATCGGGGCCAAAAACATTCAGTACTTC. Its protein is CASSLSRIGAKNIQYF.

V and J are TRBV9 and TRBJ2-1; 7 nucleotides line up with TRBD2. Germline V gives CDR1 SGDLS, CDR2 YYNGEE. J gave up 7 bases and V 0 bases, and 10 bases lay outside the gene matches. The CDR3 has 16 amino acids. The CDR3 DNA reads TGTGCCAGCAGCGTAGGATCTAGCGGAGGCTTTAATGAGCAGTTCTTC. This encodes CASSVGSSGGFNEQFF.

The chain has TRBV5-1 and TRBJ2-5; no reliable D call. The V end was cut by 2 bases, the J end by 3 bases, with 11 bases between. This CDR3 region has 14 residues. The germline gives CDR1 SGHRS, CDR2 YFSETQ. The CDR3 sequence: CASSFQRVKETQYF. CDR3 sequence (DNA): TGCGCCAGCAGCTTCCAACGGGTTAAAGAGACCCAGTACTTC.

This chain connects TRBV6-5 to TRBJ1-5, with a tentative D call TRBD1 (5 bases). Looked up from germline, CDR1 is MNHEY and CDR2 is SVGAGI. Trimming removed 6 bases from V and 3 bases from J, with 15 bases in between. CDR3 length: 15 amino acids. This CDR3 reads CASSQAGQLNQPQHF. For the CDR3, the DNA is TGTGCCAGCAGCCAAGCAGGGCAACTCAATCAGCCCCAGCATTTT.

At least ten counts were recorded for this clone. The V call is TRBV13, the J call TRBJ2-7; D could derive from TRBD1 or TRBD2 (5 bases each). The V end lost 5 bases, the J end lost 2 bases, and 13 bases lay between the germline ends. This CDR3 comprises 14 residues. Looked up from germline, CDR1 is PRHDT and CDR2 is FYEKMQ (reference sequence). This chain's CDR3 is CASSPTGPPYEQYF. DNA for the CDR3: TGTGCCAGCAGCCCAACGGGGCCCCCCTACGAGCAGTACTTC.

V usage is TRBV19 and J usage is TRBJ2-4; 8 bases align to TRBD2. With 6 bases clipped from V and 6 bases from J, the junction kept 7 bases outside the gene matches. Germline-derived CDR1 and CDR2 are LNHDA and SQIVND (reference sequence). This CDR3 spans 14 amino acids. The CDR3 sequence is CASSPRLAPNIQYF. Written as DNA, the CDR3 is TGTGCCAGTAGCCCGAGACTAGCGCCAAACATTCAGTACTTC.

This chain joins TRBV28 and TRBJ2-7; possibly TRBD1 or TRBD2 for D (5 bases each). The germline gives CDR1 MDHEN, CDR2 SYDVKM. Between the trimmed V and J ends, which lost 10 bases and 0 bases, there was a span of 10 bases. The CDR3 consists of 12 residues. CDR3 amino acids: CAIAGSSYEQYF. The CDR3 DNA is TGTGCCATCGCAGGGAGCTCCTACGAGCAGTACTTC.

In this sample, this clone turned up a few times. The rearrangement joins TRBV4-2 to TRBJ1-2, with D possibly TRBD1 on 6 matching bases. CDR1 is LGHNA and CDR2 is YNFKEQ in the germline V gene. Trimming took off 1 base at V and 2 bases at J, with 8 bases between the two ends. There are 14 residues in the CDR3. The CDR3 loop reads CASSQVTGNYGYTF. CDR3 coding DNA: TGTGCCAGCAGCCAAGTTACAGGGAACTATGGCTACACCTTC.

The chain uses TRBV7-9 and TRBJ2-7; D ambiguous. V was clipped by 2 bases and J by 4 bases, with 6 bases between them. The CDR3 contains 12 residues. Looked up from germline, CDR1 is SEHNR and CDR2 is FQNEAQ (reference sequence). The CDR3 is CASSLSYYEQYF. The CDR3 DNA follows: TGTGCCAGCAGCTTATCTTATTACGAGCAGTACTTC.

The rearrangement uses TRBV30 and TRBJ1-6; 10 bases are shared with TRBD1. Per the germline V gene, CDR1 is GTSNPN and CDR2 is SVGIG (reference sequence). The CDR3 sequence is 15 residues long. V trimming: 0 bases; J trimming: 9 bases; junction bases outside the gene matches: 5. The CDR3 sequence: CAWSVGQGIFSPLHF. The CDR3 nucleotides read TGTGCCTGGAGTGTGGGACAGGGGATCTTTTCACCCCTCCACTTT. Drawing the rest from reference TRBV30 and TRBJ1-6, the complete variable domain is SQTIHQWPATLVQPVGSPLSLECTVEGTSNPNLYWYRQAAGRGLQLLFYSVGIGQISSEVPQNLSASRPQDRQFILSSKKLLLSDSGFYLCAWSVGQGIFSPLHFGNGTRLTVT.

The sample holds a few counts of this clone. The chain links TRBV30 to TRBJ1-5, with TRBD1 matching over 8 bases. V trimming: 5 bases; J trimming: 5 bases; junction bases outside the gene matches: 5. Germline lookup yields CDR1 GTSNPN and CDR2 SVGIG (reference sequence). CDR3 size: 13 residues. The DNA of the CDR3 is TGTGCCTGGGACAGGGGACTGGATCAGCCCCAGCATTTT. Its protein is CAWDRGLDQPQHF.

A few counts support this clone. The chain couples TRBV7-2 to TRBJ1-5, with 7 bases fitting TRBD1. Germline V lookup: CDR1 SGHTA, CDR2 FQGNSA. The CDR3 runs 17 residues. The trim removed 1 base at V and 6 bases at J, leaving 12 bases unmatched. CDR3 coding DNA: TGTGCCAGCAGCTTAGACTGGTACAGGGGCGCCGGTCAGCCCCAGCATTTT. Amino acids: CASSLDWYRGAGQPQHF.

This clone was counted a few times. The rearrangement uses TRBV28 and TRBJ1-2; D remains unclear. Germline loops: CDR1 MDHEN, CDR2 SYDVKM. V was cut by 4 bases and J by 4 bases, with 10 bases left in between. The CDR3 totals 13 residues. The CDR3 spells CASSYRALYGYTF. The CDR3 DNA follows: TGTGCCAGCAGTTACCGGGCCCTCTATGGCTACACCTTC.

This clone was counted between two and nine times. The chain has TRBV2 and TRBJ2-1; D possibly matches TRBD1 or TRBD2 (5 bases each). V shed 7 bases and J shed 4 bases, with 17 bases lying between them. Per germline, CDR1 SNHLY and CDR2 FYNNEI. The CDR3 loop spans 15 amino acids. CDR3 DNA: TGTGCCAGCATCCGATACGGGACGTCGTACAATGAGCAGTTCTTC. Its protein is CASIRYGTSYNEQFF.